Listed below are T cell receptor beta chains from one sample, sequenced in a study of blood T cells in healthy people across ages. TCRdb reprocessed the 5' RACE reads via MiXCR and lists one record per CDR3 protein. The sample yields approximately 810,000 distinct CDR3 sequences, roughly 35% seen once. Material: blood. Every receptor here comes from a man in his late teens or twenties in good health. The CDR3 runs from the conserved cysteine through the conserved F or W. A D gene is named only where the DNA matches it firmly. The listing skips clone size in some rows; elsewhere it reads once, few, many or a size class.

J	size	D	V	CDR3	DNA
TRBJ1-1	-	-	TRBV5-4	CASSPQKQTLNTEAFF	TGTGCCAGCAGCCCGCAGAAACAGACCTTGAACACTGAAGCTTTCTTT
TRBJ2-1	few	TRBD1	TRBV4-3	CASSQRAGQGLGQFF	TGCGCCAGCAGCCAAAGGGCCGGACAGGGTTTGGGGCAGTTCTTC
TRBJ2-3	many	-	TRBV4-3	CASSQRPGLSTDTQYF	TGCGCCAGCAGCCAAAGACCGGGACTTAGCACAGATACGCAGTATTTT
TRBJ1-1	-	TRBD1	TRBV5-1	CASRPRDRDDTEAFF	TGCGCCAGCCGCCCCCGGGACAGAGACGACACTGAAGCTTTCTTT
TRBJ1-5	many	-	TRBV7-2	CASSPDPSNQPQHF	TGTGCCAGCAGCCCCGATCCCTCAAATCAGCCCCAGCATTTT
TRBJ2-1	-	-	TRBV10-3	CAISEGRAGGSEQFF	TGTGCCATCAGTGAGGGAAGGGCAGGGGGGAGTGAGCAGTTCTTC
TRBJ2-5	few	-	TRBV12-3/TRBV12-4	CASSFSREAEQYF	TGTGCCAGCAGTTTTTCAAGGGAAGCGGAGCAGTACTTC
TRBJ2-7	few	-	TRBV20-1	CSARDLGTFYNEQYF	TGCAGTGCTAGAGATCTGGGGACTTTCTACAATGAGCAGTACTTC
TRBJ2-7	few	-	TRBV29-1	CSVGLQGYEQYF	TGCAGCGTTGGGTTGCAGGGGTACGAGCAGTACTTC
TRBJ1-1	-	-	TRBV27	CASSYGTNTEAFF	TGTGCCAGCAGTTACGGGACGAACACTGAAGCTTTCTTT
TRBJ2-5	many	TRBD1	TRBV10-3	CAISESGQGYQETQYF	TGTGCCATCAGTGAGTCGGGACAGGGGTACCAAGAGACCCAGTACTTC
TRBJ2-3	-	-	TRBV18	CASSPSQGADTQYF	TGTGCCAGCTCACCTTCACAGGGTGCAGATACGCAGTATTTT
TRBJ2-5	-	-	TRBV25-1	CASSELGTQETQYF	TGTGCCAGCAGTGAATTAGGGACACAAGAGACCCAGTACTTC
TRBJ2-3	-	TRBD1	TRBV4-3	CASSQDLGQGVPDTQYF	TGCGCCAGCAGCCAAGATTTGGGACAGGGTGTTCCAGATACGCAGTATTTT
TRBJ2-4	-	-	TRBV4-2	CASSQTPLGDIQYF	TGTGCCAGCAGCCAAACGCCTCTCGGGGACATTCAGTACTTC
TRBJ2-7	few	-	TRBV12-3/TRBV12-4	CASSGTGITYEQYF	TGTGCCAGCAGTGGCACAGGCATCACCTACGAGCAGTACTTC
TRBJ2-3	many	-	TRBV4-3	CASSQDGGSFGTQYF	TGCGCCAGCAGCCAAGATGGGGGTAGCTTCGGTACGCAGTATTTT
TRBJ1-2	few	-	TRBV28	CASSFADYGYTF	TGTGCCAGCAGTTTTGCAGACTATGGCTACACCTTC